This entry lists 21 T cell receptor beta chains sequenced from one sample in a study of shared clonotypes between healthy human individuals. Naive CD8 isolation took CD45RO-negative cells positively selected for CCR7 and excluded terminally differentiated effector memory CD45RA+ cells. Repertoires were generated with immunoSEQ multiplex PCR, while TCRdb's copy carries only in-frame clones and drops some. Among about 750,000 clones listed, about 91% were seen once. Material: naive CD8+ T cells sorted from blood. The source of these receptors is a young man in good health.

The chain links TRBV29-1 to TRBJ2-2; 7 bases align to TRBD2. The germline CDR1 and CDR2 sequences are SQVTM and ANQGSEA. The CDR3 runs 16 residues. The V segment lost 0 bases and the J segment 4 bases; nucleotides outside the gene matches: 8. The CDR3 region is CSVEEAESGITGELFF. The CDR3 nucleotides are TGCAGCGTTGAAGAAGCCGAAAGCGGGATCACCGGGGAGCTGTTTTTT.

In nucleotides, the CDR3 is TGTGCCAGCAGTCCAGAGGGGGTCAGGGCGACAGATGGCTACACCTTC. This encodes CASSPEGVRATDGYTF. The genes are TRBV9 and TRBJ1-2, with a possible D match to TRBD1 (6 bases). The CDR3 is 16 residues long. Trimming removed 5 bases at V and 6 bases at J, with 23 bases between. CDR1 and CDR2 (germline): SGDLS, YYNGEE. Together with reference TRBV9 and TRBJ1-2, the CDR3 gives the full variable domain: DSGVTQTPKHLITATGQRVTLRCSPRSGDLSVYWYQQSLDQGLQFLIQYYNGEERAKGNILERFSAQQFPDLHSELNLSSLELGDSALYFCASSPEGVRATDGYTFGSGTRLTVV.

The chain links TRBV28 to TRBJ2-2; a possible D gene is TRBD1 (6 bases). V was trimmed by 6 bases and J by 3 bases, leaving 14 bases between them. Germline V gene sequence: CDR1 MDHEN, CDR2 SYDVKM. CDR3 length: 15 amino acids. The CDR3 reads CASSSTGSYTGELFF. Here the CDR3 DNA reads TGTGCCAGCAGCTCGACAGGCTCCTACACCGGGGAGCTGTTTTTT.

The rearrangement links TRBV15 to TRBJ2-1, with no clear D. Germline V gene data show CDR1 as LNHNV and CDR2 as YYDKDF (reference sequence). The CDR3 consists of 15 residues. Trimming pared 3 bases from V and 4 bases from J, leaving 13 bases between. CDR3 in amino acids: CATSSNSRSYNEQFF. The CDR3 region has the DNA TGTGCCACCAGCAGTAATAGCCGGTCTTACAATGAGCAGTTCTTC.

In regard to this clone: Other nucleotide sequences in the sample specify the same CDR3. CDR3 nucleotide sequence: TGTGCCAGCAGTTTACTGAGCAGCACAGATACGCAGTATTTT. Translation: CASSLLSSTDTQYF. The V call is TRBV27, the J call TRBJ2-3; no firm D call. The germline V gene encodes CDR1 MNHEY and CDR2 SMNVEV (reference sequence). The CDR3 covers 14 residues. V was shortened by 2 bases and J by 0 bases, with 6 bases between the two germline ends.

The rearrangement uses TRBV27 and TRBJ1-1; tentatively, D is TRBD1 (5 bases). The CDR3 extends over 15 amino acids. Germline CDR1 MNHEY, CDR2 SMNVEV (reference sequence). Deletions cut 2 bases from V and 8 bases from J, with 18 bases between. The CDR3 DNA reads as TGTGCCAGCAGTTTAGACAGATTCTTGAGGAGGGAAGCTTTCTTT. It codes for CASSLDRFLRREAFF.

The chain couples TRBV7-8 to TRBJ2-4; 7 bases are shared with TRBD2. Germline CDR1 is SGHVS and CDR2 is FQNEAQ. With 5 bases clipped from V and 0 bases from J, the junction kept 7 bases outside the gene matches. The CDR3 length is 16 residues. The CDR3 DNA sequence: TGTGCCAGCAGCGTCGGGGGGAGGATAGCCAAAAACATTCAGTACTTC. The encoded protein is CASSVGGRIAKNIQYF. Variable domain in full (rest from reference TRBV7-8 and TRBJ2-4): GAGVSQSPRYKVAKRGQDVALRCDPISGHVSLFWYQQALGQGPEFLTYFQNEAQLDKSGLPSDRFFAERPEGSVSTLKIQRTQQEDSAVYLCASSVGGRIAKNIQYFGAGTRLSVL.

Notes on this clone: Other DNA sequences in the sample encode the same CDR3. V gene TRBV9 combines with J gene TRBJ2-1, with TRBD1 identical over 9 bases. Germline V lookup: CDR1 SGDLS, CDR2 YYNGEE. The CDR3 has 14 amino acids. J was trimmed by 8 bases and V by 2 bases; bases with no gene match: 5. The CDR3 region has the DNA TGTGCCAGCAGCGTTGGACAGGGGAGGGATGAGCAGTTCTTC. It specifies CASSVGQGRDEQFF.

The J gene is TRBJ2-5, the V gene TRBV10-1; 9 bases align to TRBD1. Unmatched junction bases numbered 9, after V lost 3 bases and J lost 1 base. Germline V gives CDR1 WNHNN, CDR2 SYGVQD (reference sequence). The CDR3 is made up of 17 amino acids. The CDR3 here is CASSDSQGAISQETQYF. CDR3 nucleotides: TGCGCCAGCAGTGATTCACAGGGGGCGATCAGCCAAGAGACCCAGTACTTC.

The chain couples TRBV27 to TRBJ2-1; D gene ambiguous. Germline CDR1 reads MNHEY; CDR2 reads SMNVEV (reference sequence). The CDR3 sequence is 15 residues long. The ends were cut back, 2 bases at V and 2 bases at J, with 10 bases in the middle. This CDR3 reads CASSLGHVAYNEQFF. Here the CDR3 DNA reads TGTGCCAGCAGTTTAGGCCACGTTGCCTACAATGAGCAGTTCTTC.

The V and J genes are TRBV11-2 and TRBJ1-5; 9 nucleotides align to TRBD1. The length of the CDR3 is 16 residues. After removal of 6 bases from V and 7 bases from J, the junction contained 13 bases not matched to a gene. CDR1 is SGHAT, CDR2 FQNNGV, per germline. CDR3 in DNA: TGTGCCAGCAGTCGACACGGGACAGGGAAAGGACAGCCCCAGCATTTT. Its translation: CASSRHGTGKGQPQHF.

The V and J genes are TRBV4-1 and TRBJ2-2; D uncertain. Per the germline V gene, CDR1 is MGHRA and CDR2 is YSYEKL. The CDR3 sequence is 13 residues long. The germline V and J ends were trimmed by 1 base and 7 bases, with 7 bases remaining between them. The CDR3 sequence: CASSQGGIGELFF. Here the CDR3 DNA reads TGCGCCAGCAGCCAAGGTGGGATCGGGGAGCTGTTTTTT.

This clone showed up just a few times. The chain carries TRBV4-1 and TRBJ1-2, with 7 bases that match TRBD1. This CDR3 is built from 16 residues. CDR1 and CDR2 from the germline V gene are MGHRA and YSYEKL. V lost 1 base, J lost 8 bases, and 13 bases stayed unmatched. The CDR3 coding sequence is TGCGCCAGCAGCCAAGTTCGAGGGGGCGAGCGACAGGGCTACACCTTC. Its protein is CASSQVRGGERQGYTF.

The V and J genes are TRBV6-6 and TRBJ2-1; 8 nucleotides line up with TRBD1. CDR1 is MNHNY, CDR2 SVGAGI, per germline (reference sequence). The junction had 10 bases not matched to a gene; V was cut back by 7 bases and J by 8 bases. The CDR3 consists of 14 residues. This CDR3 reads CASNLDRAVHEQFF. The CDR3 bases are TGTGCCAGCAACCTGGACAGGGCGGTTCATGAGCAGTTCTTC.

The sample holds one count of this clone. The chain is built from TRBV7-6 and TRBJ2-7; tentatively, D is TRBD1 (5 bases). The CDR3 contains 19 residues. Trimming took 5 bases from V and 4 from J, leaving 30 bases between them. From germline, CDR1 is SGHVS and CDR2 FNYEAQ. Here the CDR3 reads CASSPGMPLTTDTRYEQYF. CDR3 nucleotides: TGTGCCAGCAGCCCGGGTATGCCCCTCACGACGGACACGAGATACGAGCAGTACTTC.

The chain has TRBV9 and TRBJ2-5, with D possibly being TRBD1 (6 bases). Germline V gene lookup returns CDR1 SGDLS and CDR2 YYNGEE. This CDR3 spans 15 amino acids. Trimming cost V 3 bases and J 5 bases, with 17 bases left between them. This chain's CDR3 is CASSADSAMGETQYF. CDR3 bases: TGTGCCAGCAGCGCGGACAGCGCGATGGGTGAGACCCAGTACTTC. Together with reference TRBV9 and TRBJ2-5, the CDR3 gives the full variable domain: DSGVTQTPKHLITATGQRVTLRCSPRSGDLSVYWYQQSLDQGLQFLIQYYNGEERAKGNILERFSAQQFPDLHSELNLSSLELGDSALYFCASSADSAMGETQYFGPGTRLLVL.

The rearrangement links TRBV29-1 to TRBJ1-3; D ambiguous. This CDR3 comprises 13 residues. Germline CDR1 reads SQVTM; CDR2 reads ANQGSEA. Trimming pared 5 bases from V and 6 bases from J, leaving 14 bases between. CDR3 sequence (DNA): TGCAGCGTTAGAGGTTCACCCGCAAACACCATATATTTT. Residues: CSVRGSPANTIYF.

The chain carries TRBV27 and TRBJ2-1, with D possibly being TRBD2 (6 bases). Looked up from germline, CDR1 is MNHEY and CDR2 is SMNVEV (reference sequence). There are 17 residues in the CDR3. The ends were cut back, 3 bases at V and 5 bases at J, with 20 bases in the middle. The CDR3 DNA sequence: TGTGCCAGCAGTTTGCGCAAAGCGGGCGGTCTTAACAATGAGCAGTTCTTC. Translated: CASSLRKAGGLNNEQFF.

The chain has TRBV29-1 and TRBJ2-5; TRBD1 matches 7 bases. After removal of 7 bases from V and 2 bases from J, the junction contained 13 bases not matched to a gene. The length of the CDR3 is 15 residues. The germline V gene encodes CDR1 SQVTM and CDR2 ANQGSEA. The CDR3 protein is CSAEPSGTEQETQYF. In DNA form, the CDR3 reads TGCAGCGCCGAGCCCTCCGGGACAGAGCAAGAGACCCAGTACTTC.

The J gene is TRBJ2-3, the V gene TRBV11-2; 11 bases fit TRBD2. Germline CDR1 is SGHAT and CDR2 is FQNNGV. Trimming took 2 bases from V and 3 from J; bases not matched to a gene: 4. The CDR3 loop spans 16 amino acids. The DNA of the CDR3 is TGTGCCAGCAGCTTATACACTAGCGGGAGTACAGATACGCAGTATTTT. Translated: CASSLYTSGSTDTQYF.

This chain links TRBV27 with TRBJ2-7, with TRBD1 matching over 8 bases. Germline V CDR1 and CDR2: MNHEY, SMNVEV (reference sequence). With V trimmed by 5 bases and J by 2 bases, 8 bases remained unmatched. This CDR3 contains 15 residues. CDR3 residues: CASSRTGTSPYEQYF. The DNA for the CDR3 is TGTGCCAGCAGTCGGACAGGGACCAGCCCCTACGAGCAGTACTTC.